This passage covers 17 T cell receptor beta chains from one sample sequenced in a study of blood T cell repertoires in COVID-19. Sequencing was performed with immunoSEQ multiplex PCR; in TCRdb, only in-frame clones are kept and a portion is missing. The sample lists about 43,000 clones; approximately 80% were seen once. Sequencing input: peripheral blood. All receptors come from a woman aged 55 to 70 with acute or convalescent COVID-19.

This chain uses TRBV6-5 with TRBJ2-3; weak D call: TRBD1 (5 bases). Between the trimmed V and J ends, which lost 10 bases and 2 bases, there was a span of 16 bases. This CDR3 spans 14 amino acids. Germline loops: CDR1 MNHEY, CDR2 SVGAGI. CDR3 sequence reads: CATQGRVNTDTQYF. The CDR3 DNA reads TGTGCCACCCAGGGCCGCGTAAACACAGATACGCAGTATTTT.

The rearrangement uses TRBV9 and TRBJ1-4; TRBD1 aligns across 11 bases. V lost 3 bases to trimming and J lost 3 bases; unmatched junction nucleotides: 7. The CDR3 runs 17 residues. Germline V gene sequence: CDR1 SGDLS, CDR2 YYNGEE. As DNA, the CDR3 is TGTGCCAGCAGCGCCCGGGACAGGGGGAGGGCTAATGAAAAACTGTTTTTT. As protein: CASSARDRGRANEKLFF. Full variable domain (rest looked up from reference TRBV9 and TRBJ1-4): DSGVTQTPKHLITATGQRVTLRCSPRSGDLSVYWYQQSLDQGLQFLIQYYNGEERAKGNILERFSAQQFPDLHSELNLSSLELGDSALYFCASSARDRGRANEKLFFGSGTQLSVL.

The chain recombines TRBV2 with TRBJ2-3, with 11 positions matching TRBD2. Per the germline V gene, CDR1 is SNHLY and CDR2 is FYNNEI. CDR3 length: 18 amino acids. The junction had 9 bases not matched to a gene; V was cut back by 4 bases and J by 0 bases. CDR3 loop: CASSGLAGGPLSTDTQYF. The CDR3 bases are TGTGCCAGCAGTGGGCTAGCGGGGGGACCTCTTAGCACAGATACGCAGTATTTT.

This chain uses TRBV23-1 with TRBJ1-1, with 12 bases matching TRBD1. TRBV23-1 is labeled an ORF, and its function is uncertain. The trim removed 10 bases at V and 7 bases at J, leaving 7 bases unmatched. The CDR3 runs 13 residues. The CDR3: CANPGQGADEAFF. The CDR3 DNA is TGCGCCAACCCGGGACAGGGGGCCGATGAAGCTTTCTTT.

The CDR3 sequence: CATSDRQGRTGELFF. The CDR3 DNA sequence: TGTGCCACCAGTGACCGACAGGGACGGACCGGGGAGCTGTTTTTT. The chain links TRBV24-1 to TRBJ2-2; 7 positions match TRBD1. The CDR3 extends over 15 amino acids. The J segment lost 5 bases and the V segment lost 4 bases, leaving 6 bases of the junction unmatched. Germline CDR1 KGHDR, CDR2 SFDVKD.

The V gene is TRBV3-1 (or the pseudogene TRBV3-2), the J gene TRBJ2-7, with D possibly TRBD2 on 5 matching bases. Trimming removed 1 base at V and 7 bases at J, with 11 bases between. Germline CDR1 is LGHDT and CDR2 is YNNKEL (reference sequence). This CDR3 region has 13 residues. For the CDR3, the DNA is TGTGCCAGCAGCCAAGCGGCCGGCGGGGAGCAGTACTTC. It codes for CASSQAAGGEQYF.

The rearrangement links TRBV3-1 (or the pseudogene TRBV3-2) to TRBJ2-7, with D possibly being TRBD1 (5 bases). Germline CDR1 and CDR2: LGHDT and YNNKEL (reference sequence). The CDR3 is made up of 15 amino acids. Trimming left V 2 bases short and J 0 bases short, with 11 bases between. The CDR3 region has the DNA TGTGCCAGCAGCCAATTCCCCAGGGCCTCCTACGAGCAGTACTTC. It codes for CASSQFPRASYEQYF.

The genes are TRBV6-5 and TRBJ2-3, with D possibly TRBD2 on 5 matching bases. Germline lookup yields CDR1 MNHEY and CDR2 SVGAGI. V was shortened by 3 bases and J by 2 bases, with 12 bases between the two germline ends. The CDR3 runs to 15 residues. CDR3 nucleotide sequence: TGTGCCAGCAGTTATAACGGGGTGAACACAGATACGCAGTATTTT. Translation gives CASSYNGVNTDTQYF.

The rearrangement joins TRBV5-4 to TRBJ1-4; D is possibly TRBD1 (5 bases). The germline V gene encodes CDR1 SGHNT and CDR2 YYREEE (reference sequence). The V end was cut by 3 bases, the J end by 8 bases, with 11 bases between. CDR3 length: 13 amino acids. CDR3 sequence: CASSSQGGEKLFF. The CDR3 DNA reads as TGTGCCAGCAGCTCGCAGGGAGGCGAAAAACTGTTTTTT.

Note on this clone: Other nucleotide sequences from this sample produce the same CDR3. The genes are TRBV14 and TRBJ1-2, with D maybe TRBD1 (6 bases). The CDR3 covers 13 residues. Deletions cut 4 bases from V and 8 bases from J, with 14 bases between. Germline CDR1 is SGHDN and CDR2 is FVKESK. CDR3 protein: CASSLEGVRGYTF. CDR3 sequence (DNA): TGTGCCAGCAGCCTTGAGGGGGTTCGGGGCTACACCTTC. Using reference TRBV14 and TRBJ1-2 for the parts outside the CDR3, the full variable domain is EAGVTQFPSHSVIEKGQTVTLRCDPISGHDNLYWYRRVMGKEIKFLLHFVKESKQDESGMPNNRFLAERTGGTYSTLKVQPAELEDSGVYFCASSLEGVRGYTFGSGTRLTVV.

The V gene is TRBV6-2 or TRBV6-3, the J gene TRBJ1-2; possibly TRBD1 for D (6 bases). The V gene's germline CDR1 is MNHEY and CDR2 SVGEGT. The CDR3 covers 13 residues. V was pared by 5 bases and J by 2 bases, with 9 bases between. In DNA, the CDR3 is TGTGCCAGCAGTCTGGACAGAAACTATGGCTACACCTTC. Translating it yields CASSLDRNYGYTF.

This chain connects TRBV24-1 to TRBJ1-1; D is unclear. This CDR3 contains 13 residues. V dropped 4 bases and J dropped 6 bases, with 11 bases sitting between them. In germline, CDR1 is KGHDR, CDR2 SFDVKD. CDR3 sequence: CATSDPSRAEAFF. The CDR3 DNA follows: TGTGCCACCAGTGACCCCAGCCGGGCTGAAGCTTTCTTT.

The chain employs TRBV27 and TRBJ1-1; D ambiguous. Deletions cut 3 bases from V and 6 bases from J, with 8 bases between. Germline lookup yields CDR1 MNHEY and CDR2 SMNVEV (reference sequence). The CDR3 sequence is 12 residues long. CDR3 residues: CASSFPGAEAFF. The CDR3 bases are TGTGCCAGCAGTTTTCCGGGAGCTGAAGCTTTCTTT.

The genes are TRBV9 and TRBJ1-1, with 7 bases lining up with TRBD1. Trimming took 0 bases from V and 0 from J; bases not matched to a gene: 5. Germline values: CDR1 SGDLS, CDR2 YYNGEE. CDR3 length: 16 residues. The CDR3 DNA follows: TGTGCCAGCAGCGTAGGAGGGGGCTATTTGAACACTGAAGCTTTCTTT. This translates into CASSVGGGYLNTEAFF.

The J gene is TRBJ2-3, the V gene TRBV11-2, with TRBD1 matching 8 bases. The CDR3 is made up of 16 amino acids. The V segment lost 3 bases and the J segment 1 base; nucleotides outside the gene matches: 6. Germline-derived CDR1 and CDR2 are SGHAT and FQNNGV. In DNA form, the CDR3 reads TGTGCCAGCAGCTTCGCAGGGGGCGAACGCACAGATACGCAGTATTTT. The encoded protein is CASSFAGGERTDTQYF.

The J gene is TRBJ1-1, the V gene TRBV4-2, with 7 nucleotides matching TRBD1. The CDR3 runs 13 residues. Germline assignment: CDR1 LGHNA and CDR2 YNFKEQ. Trimming at V came to 3 bases and at J to 8 bases, leaving 6 bases not matched to a gene. The CDR3 reads CASSQDNRGEAFF. The CDR3 DNA follows: TGTGCCAGCAGCCAGGATAACAGGGGAGAAGCTTTCTTT.

This sequence joins TRBV7-9 and TRBJ2-7; D unresolved. V was cut by 4 bases and J by 5 bases, with 6 bases left in between. CDR1 is SEHNR, CDR2 FQNEAQ, per germline (reference sequence). The CDR3 is 11 residues long. The CDR3 sequence is CASSWQNEQYF. For the CDR3, the DNA is TGTGCCAGCAGCTGGCAGAACGAGCAGTACTTC. Using reference TRBV7-9 and TRBJ2-7 for the parts outside the CDR3, the full variable domain is DTGVSQNPRHKITKRGQNVTFRCDPISEHNRLYWYRQTLGQGPEFLTYFQNEAQLEKSRLLSDRFSAERPKGSFSTLEIQRTEQGDSAMYLCASSWQNEQYFGPGTRLTVT.